This TCR beta chain came from a study of chemoradiotherapy in HPV16-positive cancers. Looking at the study overall: Functional T-cell assays on a couple of HPV16-positive patients' cells defined candidate HPV-specific clones and common TCR motifs. Notes on the study in general: During treatment, candidate HPV-specific clones and E7-related motifs expanded in tumor. HPV-specific T cells were functionally defined from only a couple of HPV16-positive patients.

Clones were sequenced by immunoSEQ multiplex PCR, and TCRdb holds only the in-frame ones, with some missing. Of some 5,000 clones listed, roughly nine tenths are singletons. Germline-derived CDR1 and CDR2 are MNHEY and SVGAGI. This CDR3 comprises 14 residues. V was shortened by 6 bases and J by 4 bases, with 15 bases between the two germline ends. The sample holds a few counts of this clone. What it binds is unknown. The sample in question was tumor tissue, obtained from a patient who underwent chemoradiotherapy. The V call is TRBV6-5, the J call TRBJ1-1; D not resolved. This clonotype was sampled from a human donor with HPV-associated anogenital cancer. The CDR3 DNA is TGTGCCAGCAGATACCGGGCCCCTGGCACTGAAGCTTTCTTT. This codes for CASRYRAPGTEAFF.